This passage covers 5 T cell receptor beta chains from one sample sequenced in a study of T cells in Graves' hyperthyroidism and ophthalmopathy. RNA transcripts gave rise to amplified TCR beta CDR3 regions. The TCR CDR3 was amplified in a first-round RT-PCR using the HTBI primer set. TCRdb reprocessed the multiplex PCR reads with MiXCR, giving one entry per CDR3 protein. The sample has a few hundred thousand distinct CDR3 sequences; roughly a sixth are singletons. Specimen: blood. Receptors originate from a woman aged 18 to 35 with Graves' ophthalmopathy.

This sequence joins TRBV4-1 and TRBJ1-5; TRBD1 might be the D (5 bases). The CDR3 covers 15 residues. V shed 1 base and J shed 9 bases, with 16 bases lying between them. Germline CDR1 reads MGHRA; CDR2 reads YSYEKL. The CDR3: CASSQVDSFITPQHF. DNA for the CDR3: TGCGCCAGCAGCCAAGTAGACAGTTTTATCACGCCCCAGCATTTT.

There are many counts of this clonotype. The chain joins TRBV29-1 to TRBJ2-5; 8 bases are a match to TRBD2. This CDR3 region has 14 residues. Germline loops: CDR1 SQVTM, CDR2 ANQGSEA. V was pared by 6 bases and J by 4 bases, with 10 bases of the junction left unmatched. CDR3 bases: TGCAGCGTGGAACAAGCGGGAGCGGGAGAGACCCAGTACTTC. The encoded protein is CSVEQAGAGETQYF.

The genes are TRBV20-1 and TRBJ2-1; D is ambiguous. Germline CDR1 reads DFQATT; CDR2 reads SNEGSKA (reference sequence). The length of the CDR3 is 11 residues. V gave up 2 bases and J gave up 3 bases, with 2 bases separating them. In DNA, the CDR3 is TGCAGTGCTAGAATCTACAATGAGCAGTTCTTC. Its translation: CSARIYNEQFF.

This clonotype was observed at least ten times. The rearrangement links TRBV7-2 to TRBJ2-7, with 8 nucleotides matching TRBD2. From germline, CDR1 is SGHTA and CDR2 FQGNSA. The CDR3 has 13 residues. V trimming: 5 bases; J trimming: 6 bases; junction bases outside the gene matches: 6. The CDR3 nucleotides read TGTGCCAGCAGCCAAGCGGGAGTTTCCGAGCAGTACTTC. Amino acids: CASSQAGVSEQYF.

This clonotype turned up a few times. CDR3 DNA: TGTGCCGGTTATTTGGGGGGCCACGAGCAGTACTTC. It translates to CAGYLGGHEQYF. The chain carries TRBV30 and TRBJ2-7; perhaps D is TRBD1 or TRBD2 (6 bases each). Germline V gene sequence: CDR1 GTSNPN, CDR2 SVGIG (reference sequence). The CDR3 contains 12 residues. Trimming took off 8 bases at V and 5 bases at J, with 16 bases between the two ends.